This TCR beta chain appears in the sequencing data of a study of a mutant IDH1 vaccine in newly diagnosed glioma. As for the study in general: Most had both radiotherapy and temozolomide beforehand; others had only one.

Time point here: baseline, week 1 (first vaccination visit). Regarding treatment: pre-vaccination baseline after standard-of-care therapy. The method was immunoSEQ multiplex PCR; TCRdb's version includes in-frame clones alone and lacks a portion of them. The data contain 95,000 to 100,000 clones, approximately 90% of them singletons. Details on this clone: Its target is unknown.

Overall study results and limits: Of the patients, 85% to 95% had vaccine-induced immune responses. Seemingly, top peripheral T cell clonotype changes bore no relation to pseudoprogression.

The material sequenced was PBMCs, taken from a glioma patient treated with radiotherapy, temozolomide or both. The origin of this receptor is a woman in her fifties or sixties with glioma.

The CDR3 reads CASSLQGTSNEQYF. The CDR3 DNA is TGTGCCAGCAGTTTACAAGGGACTAGCAACGAGCAGTACTTC. V usage is TRBV6-6 and J usage is TRBJ2-7; 9 bases line up with TRBD2. V lost 4 bases and J lost 5; bases outside the gene matches: 6. The CDR3 is 14 residues long. Per germline, CDR1 MNHNY and CDR2 SVGAGI (reference sequence).